This T cell receptor (beta chain) was retrieved from a study of shared T cell receptors in the human thymus. This clone has a handful of counts. This CDR3 spans 15 amino acids. Deletions cut 4 bases from V and 6 bases from J, with 18 bases between. Germline V gene sequence: CDR1 MNHEY, CDR2 SMNVEV (reference sequence). Method: immunoSEQ multiplex PCR; TCRdb's copy keeps in-frame clones and lacks some. Of approximately 580,000 clones listed, approximately 80% are singletons. This sample was also put to use in a study of human thymus T cells. That study reports: Resections obtained during corrective heart surgery supplied the thymus tissue. A high degree of thymic repertoire overlap among unrelated individuals was reported in related research.

The sequence was collected from a boy under two years old with a congenital heart defect. The source material was thymocytes. The genes are TRBV27 and TRBJ1-1; D gene unclear. The CDR3 protein is CASSWADGGRAEAFF. CDR3 sequence (DNA): TGTGCCAGCAGTTGGGCTGATGGAGGGAGAGCTGAAGCTTTCTTT.